This TCR beta chain was sequenced for a study of CXCR3-negative and CXCR3-positive naive CD8 T cells. Study results and limitations: Higher TRB CDR3 hydrophobicity marked CXCR3-positive naive cells relative to CXCR3-negative naive cells.

Carrying UMI labels, the TRB cDNA libraries were prepared through 5' RACE. After re-calling the 5' RACE reads, TCRdb lists one entry per CDR3 protein, DNA absent. The table lists over 150,000 distinct CDR3 sequences. Details on this clonotype: Antigen: not known.

The sample comprised naive CXCR3+ CD8+ T cells from blood. The subset is: CD45RO-CCR7+CD27+CD95- naive CD8+ T cells expressing CXCR3 (TNR3+). This sequence was found in a human donor in good health. Some clones in this sample may be carry-over from other donors' samples.

The CDR3 sequence is CASSWRNTGELFF. This sequence joins TRBV28 and TRBJ2-2. The CDR3 consists of 13 residues. Germline CDR1 MDHEN, CDR2 SYDVKM.